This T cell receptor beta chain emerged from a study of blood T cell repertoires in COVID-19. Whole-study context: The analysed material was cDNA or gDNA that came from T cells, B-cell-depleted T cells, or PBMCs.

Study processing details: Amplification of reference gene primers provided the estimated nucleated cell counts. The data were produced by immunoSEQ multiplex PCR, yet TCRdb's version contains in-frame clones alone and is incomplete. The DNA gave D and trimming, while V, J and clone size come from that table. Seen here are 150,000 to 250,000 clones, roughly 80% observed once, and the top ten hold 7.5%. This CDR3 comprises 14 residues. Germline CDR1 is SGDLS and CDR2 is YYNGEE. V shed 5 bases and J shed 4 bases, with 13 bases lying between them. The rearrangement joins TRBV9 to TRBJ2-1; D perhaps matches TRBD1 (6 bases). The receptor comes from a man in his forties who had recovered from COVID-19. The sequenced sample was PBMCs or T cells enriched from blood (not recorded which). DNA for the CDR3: TGTGCCAGCAGTCCGGTCGGGACATACAATGAGCAGTTCTTC. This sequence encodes CASSPVGTYNEQFF.